What follows are 32 T cell receptor beta chains derived from one specimen sequenced in a study of cytomegalovirus exposure and HLA in healthy donors. Vbeta (60) and Jbeta (13) primers were used in the PCR. The protocol was immunoSEQ multiplex PCR, while the TCRdb copy is restricted to in-frame clones and leaves out a portion. The table records roughly 100,000 clones, roughly four fifths of them present only once. Material for sequencing was PBMCs. All receptors derive from a man aged 50 to 59 in good health and CMV-seronegative.

A single count supports this clone. V and J are TRBV19 and TRBJ2-5; 7 bases are a match to TRBD1. V lost 6 bases and J lost 2; bases outside the gene matches: 3. CDR3 length: 13 residues. From germline, CDR1 is LNHDA and CDR2 SQIVND (reference sequence). Here the CDR3 DNA reads TGTGCCAGTAGAGTGGGACAGCAAGAGACCCAGTACTTC. As protein: CASRVGQQETQYF.

The J gene is TRBJ1-5, the V gene TRBV5-8; 8 bases align to TRBD1. Trimming took 9 bases from V and 0 from J; bases not matched to a gene: 11. The length of the CDR3 is 16 residues. Germline V gene data show CDR1 as SGHTS and CDR2 as YDEGEE. In DNA, the CDR3 is TGTGCCACTTCGGACAGGGTCGACCTTAGCAATCAGCCCCAGCATTTT. Translation gives CATSDRVDLSNQPQHF.

The CDR3 is CASSAGTGLNQPQHF. CDR3 DNA sequence: TGCGCCAGCAGCGCGGGGACAGGGCTAAATCAGCCCCAGCATTTT. This rearrangement joins TRBV4-3 to TRBJ1-5, with 9 bases matching TRBD1. The CDR3 consists of 15 residues. With V trimmed by 5 bases and J by 4 bases, 6 bases remained unmatched. From germline, CDR1 is LGHNA and CDR2 YSLEER.

CDR3 DNA: TGTGCCAGCACTCGAGGGGGGGGCCCTTCCTACGAGCAGTACGTC. Protein product: CASTRGGGPSYEQYV. This rearrangement joins TRBV6-1 to TRBJ2-7; D is possibly TRBD2 (7 bases). This CDR3 has 15 residues. The germline CDR1 and CDR2 sequences are MNHNS and SASEGT. V gave up 7 bases and J gave up 1 base, with 17 bases separating them.

As for this clone: Its ends do not fully match the called genes, so a read error is possible. The chain combines TRBV6-5 with TRBJ2-1; 7 bases fit TRBD2. The CDR3 totals 14 residues. Germline CDR1 is MNHEY and CDR2 is SVGAGI. The CDR3: CASRFAGVYNGQFF. The DNA of the CDR3 is TGTGCCAGCAGGTTCGCGGGGGTCTACAATGGGCAGTTCTTC.

The genes are TRBV5-1 and TRBJ2-1; a weak D match, TRBD2 (5 bases). Trimming cost V 4 bases and J 0 bases, with 11 bases left between them. Germline CDR1 SGHRS, CDR2 YFSETQ. CDR3 length: 15 amino acids. The CDR3 coding sequence is TGCGCCAGCAGCATCGCGGGTAGCTCCTACAATGAGCAGTTCTTC. Amino acids: CASSIAGSSYNEQFF.

The rearrangement uses TRBV7-2 and TRBJ2-7; 9 nucleotides match TRBD2. This CDR3 has 15 amino acids. Germline CDR1 SGHTA, CDR2 FQGNSA. J lost 3 bases, V lost 5 bases, and 8 bases had no gene match. The CDR3, as DNA: TGTGCCAGCAGCCAGGATAGCGGGGGTTTCTACGAGCAGTACGTC. It specifies CASSQDSGGFYEQYV.

The chain links TRBV5-1 to TRBJ2-1; a weak D match, TRBD2 (6 bases). Germline CDR1 and CDR2: SGHRS and YFSETQ. The CDR3 is 17 residues long. V was shortened by 3 bases and J by 0 bases, with 16 bases between the two germline ends. CDR3 DNA: TGCGCCAGCAGCTCCGGACTAACGTTCGGCTCCTACAATGAGCAGTTCTTC. Encoded protein: CASSSGLTFGSYNEQFF.

This sequence joins TRBV4-1 and TRBJ2-7; 9 positions match TRBD1. There are 16 residues in the CDR3. Trimming took 3 bases from V and 5 from J; bases not matched to a gene: 11. CDR1 MGHRA and CDR2 YSYEKL come from the germline V gene. The CDR3 coding sequence is TGCGCCAGCAGCCACCCACCCCGGGACAGGGCGAACGAGCAGTACGTC. Its protein is CASSHPPRDRANEQYV.

V gene TRBV19 combines with J gene TRBJ2-5; TRBD2 matches at 9 bases. This CDR3 comprises 17 residues. The J segment lost 2 bases and the V segment lost 5 bases, leaving 12 bases of the junction unmatched. The germline CDR1 and CDR2 sequences are LNHDA and SQIVND (reference sequence). CDR3 DNA sequence: TGTGCCAGTAGTCGGGTGACGAGCGGGGGGTTACAAGAGACCCAGTACTTC. Amino acids: CASSRVTSGGLQETQYF.

The chain couples TRBV7-8 to TRBJ1-1; TRBD1 agrees at 9 bases. The length of the CDR3 is 15 residues. The trim removed 3 bases at V and 4 bases at J, leaving 6 bases unmatched. The germline V gene encodes CDR1 SGHVS and CDR2 FQNEAQ. CDR3 DNA sequence: TGTGCCAGCAGCTTGTCGACAGGGGGTTCCACTGAAGCTTTCTTT. This gives the protein CASSLSTGGSTEAFF. The complete variable domain, with remaining parts taken from reference TRBV7-8 and TRBJ1-1, reads GAGVSQSPRYKVAKRGQDVALRCDPISGHVSLFWYQQALGQGPEFLTYFQNEAQLDKSGLPSDRFFAERPEGSVSTLKIQRTQQEDSAVYLCASSLSTGGSTEAFFGQGTRLTVV.

This rearrangement joins TRBV27 to TRBJ2-5; 11 nucleotides match TRBD1. The CDR3 loop spans 18 amino acids. V lost 3 bases and J lost 5; bases outside the gene matches: 14. Germline lookup yields CDR1 MNHEY and CDR2 SMNVEV (reference sequence). This CDR3 is CASSLTPPRTGGRETQYF. The CDR3 nucleotides are TGTGCCAGCAGTTTGACACCCCCCAGGACAGGGGGCCGGGAGACCCAGTACTTC.

This clone was detected once. This chain links TRBV30 with TRBJ1-5, with D tentatively TRBD1 (5 bases). The CDR3 runs 17 residues. V dropped 2 bases and J dropped 4 bases, with 21 bases sitting between them. Germline V lookup: CDR1 GTSNPN, CDR2 SVGIG (reference sequence). CDR3 amino acids: CAWSPPREGLGNQPQHF. The CDR3 nucleotides read TGTGCCTGGAGTCCTCCCAGGGAGGGCTTAGGAAATCAGCCCCAGCATTTT.

V and J are TRBV11-2 and TRBJ2-7; weak D call: TRBD1 (6 bases). The germline CDR1 and CDR2 sequences are SGHAT and FQNNGV. The CDR3 extends over 18 amino acids. Trimming took off 4 bases at V and 1 base at J, with 23 bases between the two ends. The CDR3 here is CASSYFFRDTKGSYEQYF. In DNA, the CDR3 is TGTGCCAGCAGCTACTTCTTCCGGGACACCAAAGGGTCCTACGAGCAGTACTTC.

In this sample, this clone turned up once. The chain recombines TRBV11-3 with TRBJ2-3, with D maybe TRBD1 (7 bases). This CDR3 is built from 17 residues. Germline V gene sequence: CDR1 SGHNT, CDR2 YENEEA. Deletions cut 4 bases from V and 4 bases from J, with 21 bases between. CDR3 bases: TGTGCCAGCAGCTGGGGGCGGGGACAGTATTCCGCAGATACGCAGTATTTT. Protein product: CASSWGRGQYSADTQYF.

The chain recombines TRBV5-1 with TRBJ1-1; TRBD1 agrees at 7 bases. Trimming cost V 0 bases and J 4 bases; bases outside gene matches: 12. The germline V gene encodes CDR1 SGHRS and CDR2 YFSETQ. The CDR3 consists of 17 residues. CDR3 nucleotides: TGCGCCAGCAGCTTGGGAGGGCTACAGGGGTGGAGCACTGAAGCTTTCTTT. This sequence encodes CASSLGGLQGWSTEAFF. Full variable domain (rest looked up from reference TRBV5-1 and TRBJ1-1): KAGVTQTPRYLIKTRGQQVTLSCSPISGHRSVSWYQQTPGQGLQFLFEYFSETQRNKGNFPGRFSGRQFSNSRSEMNVSTLELGDSALYLCASSLGGLQGWSTEAFFGQGTRLTVV.

This clone has more than one count but fewer than ten. The chain uses TRBV7-9 and TRBJ1-5, with 10 bases aligning to TRBD1. This CDR3 has 14 residues. V gave up 5 bases and J gave up 6 bases; unmatched junction bases: 4. The germline V gene has CDR1 SEHNR and CDR2 FQNEAQ (reference sequence). The CDR3, as DNA: TGTGCCAGCAGCCCCGGGACAGGGGTTCAGCCCCAGCATTTT. Amino acids: CASSPGTGVQPQHF.

This clone occurred a few times. This chain connects TRBV6-5 to TRBJ1-5; D gene unclear. Per germline, CDR1 MNHEY and CDR2 SVGAGI. The CDR3 is 13 residues long. Trimming took 7 bases from V and 0 from J, leaving 7 bases between them. The CDR3 DNA reads as TGTGCCAGCAAGGAGAATAGCAATCAGCCCCAGCATTTT. Translation gives CASKENSNQPQHF.

The CDR3: CASSHWGGTDTQYF. The CDR3 DNA sequence: TGTGCCAGCAGCCATTGGGGGGGCACAGATACGCAGTATTTT. The V and J genes are TRBV4-2 and TRBJ2-3, with a weak D call TRBD2 (6 bases). The germline gives CDR1 LGHNA, CDR2 YNFKEQ. The CDR3 length is 14 residues. V was shortened by 3 bases and J by 1 base, with 8 bases between the two germline ends.

The chain recombines TRBV10-3 with TRBJ2-2, with D possibly matching TRBD2 (5 bases). This CDR3 is 15 amino acids long. The V and J ends lost 8 bases and 1 base respectively, with 14 bases between them. Germline V CDR1 and CDR2: ENHRY, SYGVKD. The CDR3 region has the DNA TGTGCCATCGCCCCTGGGAGACAGAACACCGGGGAGCTGTTTTTT. Its protein is CAIAPGRQNTGELFF.

The V and J genes are TRBV2 and TRBJ2-7, with a weak D call TRBD2 (6 bases). V lost 8 bases to trimming and J lost 3 bases, with 14 bases between them. CDR3 length: 13 amino acids. Germline CDR1 and CDR2: SNHLY and FYNNEI. CDR3 loop: CASGAGGDYEQYV. The CDR3 DNA sequence: TGTGCCAGCGGAGCAGGAGGGGACTACGAGCAGTACGTC.

V usage is TRBV28 and J usage is TRBJ1-2; D gene uncertain. The CDR3 extends over 15 amino acids. Trimming removed 3 bases from V and 6 bases from J, with 17 bases in between. CDR1 is MDHEN, CDR2 SYDVKM, per germline. The CDR3 region is CASSFQYLSGNGYTF. The CDR3 coding sequence is TGTGCCAGCAGTTTTCAGTACTTATCGGGGAATGGCTACACCTTC.

This chain links TRBV15 with TRBJ1-3, with 7 positions matching TRBD1. Per the germline V gene, CDR1 is LNHNV and CDR2 is YYDKDF (reference sequence). V lost 4 bases, J lost 4 bases, and 10 bases stayed unmatched. The CDR3 is 16 residues long. The DNA for the CDR3 is TGTGCCACCAGCACCCGGCCCGGGACAGCGGGAAACACCATATATTTT. Amino acids: CATSTRPGTAGNTIYF.

The chain employs TRBV5-1 and TRBJ2-1, with a tentative D call TRBD1 (6 bases). The germline V gene encodes CDR1 SGHRS and CDR2 YFSETQ. The V end was cut by 4 bases, the J end by 7 bases, with 15 bases between. CDR3 length: 14 residues. The CDR3 DNA follows: TGCGCCAGCAGCCCGATGGGGGCTGGGAATGAGCAGTTCTTC. Protein product: CASSPMGAGNEQFF.

The chain has TRBV5-1 and TRBJ1-1; 9 bases are shared with TRBD1. J was trimmed by 3 bases and V by 4 bases; bases with no gene match: 10. The CDR3 covers 16 residues. Per germline, CDR1 SGHRS and CDR2 YFSETQ. CDR3 in amino acids: CASSVAGTGSYTEAFF. The CDR3, as DNA: TGCGCCAGCAGCGTCGCCGGGACAGGGTCCTACACTGAAGCTTTCTTT.

The CDR3 is CATSRDSQGQGISYEQYF. DNA of the CDR3: TGTGCCACCAGCAGAGACAGTCAGGGACAGGGGATATCCTACGAGCAGTACTTC. V is TRBV15 and J is TRBJ2-7, with TRBD1 matching over 10 bases. Germline CDR1 LNHNV, CDR2 YYDKDF (reference sequence). The CDR3 has 18 amino acids. J lost 1 base, V lost 0 bases, and 9 bases had no gene match.

CDR3: CSSGTSGGTDTQYF. CDR3 coding DNA: TGCAGCTCCGGGACTAGCGGGGGCACAGATACGCAGTATTTT. The chain links TRBV29-1 to TRBJ2-3, with TRBD2 identical over 13 bases. The CDR3 covers 14 residues. Germline lookup yields CDR1 SQVTM and CDR2 ANQGSEA. J was trimmed by 1 base and V by 8 bases; bases with no gene match: 3.

J is TRBJ1-1 and V is TRBV19; the match to TRBD1 covers 10 bases. V was clipped by 4 bases and J by 1 base; unmatched bases: 12. The CDR3 is 18 amino acids. Germline V lookup: CDR1 LNHDA, CDR2 SQIVND (reference sequence). CDR3 sequence: CASSSTRDRGSANTEAFF. DNA for the CDR3: TGTGCCAGTAGTAGTACACGGGACAGGGGAAGTGCGAACACTGAAGCTTTCTTT.

The genes are TRBV6-6 and TRBJ1-1; D is unresolved. The CDR3 is 11 amino acids. V dropped 5 bases and J dropped 7 bases, with 8 bases sitting between them. Germline V gene sequence: CDR1 MNHNY, CDR2 SVGAGI (reference sequence). CDR3 bases: TGTGCCAGCAGTGGACTATTTGAAGCTTTCTTT. Translated: CASSGLFEAFF.

V is TRBV5-4 and J is TRBJ1-1, with a weak D call TRBD1 (6 bases). Trimming stripped 4 bases from V and 4 bases from J, with 17 bases between. Per germline, CDR1 SGHNT and CDR2 YYREEE (reference sequence). The CDR3 consists of 15 residues. DNA of the CDR3: TGTGCCAGCAGCCATGTTTTCAGGGGCACCACTGAAGCTTTCTTT. As protein: CASSHVFRGTTEAFF.

This rearrangement joins TRBV19 to TRBJ1-2, with D possibly TRBD1 on 5 matching bases. V was clipped by 3 bases and J by 5 bases, with 16 bases between them. The CDR3 extends over 15 amino acids. Germline V gives CDR1 LNHDA, CDR2 SQIVND (reference sequence). CDR3 nucleotide sequence: TGTGCCAGTAGTATCGACAGTCAAATGGGGTATGGCTACACCTTC. This sequence encodes CASSIDSQMGYGYTF.

V is TRBV10-3 and J is TRBJ1-6, with D uncertain. This CDR3 has 12 residues. Trimming shortened V by 10 bases and J by 7 bases, and 11 bases separated the two germline ends. Per the germline V gene, CDR1 is ENHRY and CDR2 is SYGVKD. The CDR3 DNA sequence: TGTGCCACCCGCGGGGAGAATTCACCCCTCCACTTT. Its protein is CATRGENSPLHF.